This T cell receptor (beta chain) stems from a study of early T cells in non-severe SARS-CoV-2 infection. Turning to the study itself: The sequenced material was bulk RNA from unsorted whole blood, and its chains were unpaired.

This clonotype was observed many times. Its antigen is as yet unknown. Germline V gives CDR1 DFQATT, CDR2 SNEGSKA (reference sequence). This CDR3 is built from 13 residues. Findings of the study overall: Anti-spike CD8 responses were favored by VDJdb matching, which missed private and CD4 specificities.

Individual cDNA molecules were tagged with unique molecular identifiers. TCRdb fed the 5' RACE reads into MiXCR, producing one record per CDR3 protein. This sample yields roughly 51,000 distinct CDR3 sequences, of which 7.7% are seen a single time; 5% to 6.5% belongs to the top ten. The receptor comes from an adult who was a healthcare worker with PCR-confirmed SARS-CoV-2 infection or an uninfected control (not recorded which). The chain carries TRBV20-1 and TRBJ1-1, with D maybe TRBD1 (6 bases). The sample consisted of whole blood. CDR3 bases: TGCGTGGGGGCAGGTACGAAGAACACTGAAGCTTTCTTT. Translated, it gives CVGAGTKNTEAFF.